Sequencing of this T cell receptor beta chain was carried out in a study of response to subunit inactivated influenza vaccine. TCRdb called the RT-PCR reads again in MiXCR, with one record for every CDR3 protein. The table has a few hundred thousand distinct CDR3 sequences, around 11% seen once. J lost 8 bases, V lost 6 bases, and 11 bases had no gene match. CDR3 length: 15 residues. Germline CDR1 MNHNS, CDR2 SASEGT. This clonotype has a handful of counts. The data also belong to a second study, concerning T cells expressing NK-cell markers. That paper states: TCR beta libraries carry UMIs added by 5'RACE template switching. An anti-gamma-delta TCR antibody restricted sorting to alpha-beta TCR T cells in several experiments.

This sample comprised PBMCs from blood, obtained on the day of vaccination. This rearrangement joins TRBV6-1 to TRBJ2-1; 9 nucleotides line up with TRBD2. The receptor comes from a man aged 45-65 years who received an inactivated influenza vaccine. The CDR3 DNA sequence: TGTGCCAGCAGCCGCGGGGGGGCGAATTGGTATGAGCAGTTCTTC. It is translated as CASSRGGANWYEQFF.